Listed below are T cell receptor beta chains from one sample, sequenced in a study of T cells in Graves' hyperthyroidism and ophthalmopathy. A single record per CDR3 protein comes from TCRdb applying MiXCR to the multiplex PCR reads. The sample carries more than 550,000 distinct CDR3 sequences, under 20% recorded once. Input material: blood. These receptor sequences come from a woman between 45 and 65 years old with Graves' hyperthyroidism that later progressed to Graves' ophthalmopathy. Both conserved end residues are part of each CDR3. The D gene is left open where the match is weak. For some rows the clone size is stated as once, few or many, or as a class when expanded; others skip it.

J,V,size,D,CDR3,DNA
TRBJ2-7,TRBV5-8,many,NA,CASTSRGSDEQYF,TGTGCCAGCACGAGCAGGGGCTCGGACGAGCAGTACTTC
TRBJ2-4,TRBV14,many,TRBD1,CASSQPDRANIQYF,TGTGCCAGCAGCCAACCAGACAGGGCAAACATTCAGTACTTC
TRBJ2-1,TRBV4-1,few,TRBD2,CASSRYLLAGGTNEQFF,TGCGCCAGCAGCCGCTACCTGCTAGCGGGGGGCACCAATGAGCAGTTCTTC
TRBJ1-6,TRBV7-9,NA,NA,CASSFGRESSSPLHF,TGTGCCAGCAGCTTCGGCAGGGAATCGTCTTCACCCCTCCACTTT
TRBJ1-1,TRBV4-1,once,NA,CASSQLLTGTEAFF,TGCGCCAGCAGCCAACTCCTTACTGGGACTGAAGCTTTCTTT
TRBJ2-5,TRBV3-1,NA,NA,CASSHRISGYARDTQYF,TGTGCCAGCAGCCACCGAATTTCCGGCTACGCTAGAGATACCCAGTACTTC
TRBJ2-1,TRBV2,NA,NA,CASTVTSILEQFF,TGTGCCAGTACCGTGACTAGTATTCTTGAGCAGTTCTTC
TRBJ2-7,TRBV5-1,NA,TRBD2,CASSLGPTGTSGGRYEQYF,TGCGCCAGCAGCTTGGGTCCCACCGGGACTAGCGGGGGGAGATACGAGCAGTACTTC
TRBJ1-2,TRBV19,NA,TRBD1,CASTEDRATYGYTF,TGTGCCAGCACAGAGGACAGGGCTACCTATGGCTACACCTTC
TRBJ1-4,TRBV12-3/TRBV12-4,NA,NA,CASSRGGGVDSNEKLFF,TGTGCCAGCAGCCGGGGGGGGGGGGTTGATTCTAATGAAAAACTGTTTTTT